This TCR beta chain was sequenced during a study of blood T cell repertoires in COVID-19. Looking at the study overall: Sample material is recorded as cDNA or gDNA derived from T cells, B-cell-depleted T cells, or PBMCs.

The CDR3 totals 13 residues. Trimming took 0 bases from V and 1 from J, leaving 3 bases between them. As originally analysed: Reference gene primers were amplified, and this amplification served to estimate nucleated cell counts. TCRdb's table, derived via immunoSEQ multiplex PCR, lists solely in-frame clones and lacks some. V, J and clone size are taken as reported in that table, and D and trimming were inferred from the DNA itself. This table holds some 700,000 clones, 85% to 90% found once. The material sequenced was peripheral blood. The clonotype originates from a woman between 18 and 30 years old with acute or convalescent COVID-19. The V gene is TRBV12-3 or TRBV12-4, the J gene TRBJ1-1, with unresolved D. The CDR3 loop reads CASSLAGNTEAFF. DNA of the CDR3: TGTGCCAGCAGTTTAGCCGGGAACACTGAAGCTTTCTTT.